The TCR beta chain under discussion was sequenced for a study of blood T cell repertoires in COVID-19. In the source study's methods: Reference gene primers were amplified, and this amplification served to estimate nucleated cell counts. This table comes from immunoSEQ multiplex PCR, and its TCRdb copy is limited to in-frame clones, with some not included. Clone size and the V and J calls come from that table; the DNA yielded D and trimming. The sample records 140,000 to 150,000 clones, over 80% being singletons. Enrollees, about 18 to 89 years old, lived in 24 US areas. Each exposed participant met a COVID-19 case in the 2 weeks preceding study entry. This CDR3 contains 15 residues. Germline trimming cut 6 bases from V and 7 bases from J; bases unmatched to any gene: 11. Germline V gives CDR1 MNHEY, CDR2 SMNVEV (reference sequence).

The source material was PBMCs or T cells enriched from blood (not recorded which). The receptor comes from a woman between 50 and 59 years old who had been exposed to COVID-19. This chain uses TRBV27 with TRBJ2-7; the match to TRBD1 covers 11 bases. The CDR3 reads CASRKRDRGTGEQYF. The CDR3 region has the DNA TGTGCCAGCAGGAAACGGGACAGGGGGACGGGAGAGCAGTACTTC.